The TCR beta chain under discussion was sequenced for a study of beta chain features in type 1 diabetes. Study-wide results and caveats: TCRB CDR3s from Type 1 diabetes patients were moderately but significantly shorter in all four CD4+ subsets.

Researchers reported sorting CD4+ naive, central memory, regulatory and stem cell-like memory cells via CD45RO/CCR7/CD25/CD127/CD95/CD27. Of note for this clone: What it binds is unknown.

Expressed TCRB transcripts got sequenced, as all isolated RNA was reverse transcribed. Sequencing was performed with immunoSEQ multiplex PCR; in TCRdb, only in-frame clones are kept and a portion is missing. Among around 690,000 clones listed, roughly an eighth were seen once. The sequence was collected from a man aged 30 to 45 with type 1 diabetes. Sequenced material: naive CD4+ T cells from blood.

The CDR3 sequence: CSVEGSDYGYTF. As DNA, the CDR3 is TGCAGCGTCGAGGGCAGTGACTATGGCTACACCTTC. This chain joins TRBV29-1 and TRBJ1-2, with D unclear. CDR1 and CDR2 (germline): SQVTM, ANQGSEA. V lost 6 bases to trimming and J lost 3 bases, with 11 bases between them. The CDR3 length is 12 residues. The full variable domain, its missing parts supplied by reference TRBV29-1 and TRBJ1-2, is SAVISQKPSRDICQRGTSLTIQCQVDSQVTMMFWYRQQPGQSLTLIATANQGSEATYESGFVIDKFPISRPNLTFSTLTVSNMSPEDSSIYLCSVEGSDYGYTFGSGTRLTVV.